This T cell receptor beta chain was identified during a study of T-cell memory formation after mild COVID-19. Study overall: Largely donor-specific TCR clusters were found.

This clonotype came up a few times. The target antigen is unknown. TCRdb recomputed calls from the 5' RACE reads with MiXCR, one row per CDR3 protein. This table has 350,000 to 500,000 distinct CDR3 sequences, 15% to 20% appearing once. Findings of the study overall: In pre-infection memory, a portion of responding clones appeared, which suggested that cross-reactive memory joined. From day 15 to 85, contracting clones were balanced between CD4 and CD8, whereas later expanders leaned toward CD4+. Nothing showed for sure that second-wave clones peaking on day 37 were SARS-CoV-2 specific.

From germline, CDR1 is SEHNR and CDR2 FQNEAQ (reference sequence). The CDR3 covers 14 residues. V was shortened by 4 bases and J by 5 bases, with 11 bases between the two germline ends. This rearrangement joins TRBV7-9 to TRBJ1-4; D might be TRBD1 (6 bases). The receptor was isolated from an adult woman who had mild COVID-19 (a few samples of this study predate the infection). Cell type and time point are not known. The specimen sequenced was PBMCs or a T cell subset sorted from them (not recorded which). The CDR3 loop is CASSSQGNNEKLFF. CDR3 sequence (DNA): TGTGCCAGCAGCTCACAGGGCAACAATGAAAAACTGTTTTTT.